This TCR beta chain was captured in a study of vaccination effects on CD4 cells after COVID-19 (dated by TCRdb to between 2021 and 2024). Background on the whole study: In the ViraFEST assay, PBMC were stimulated with viral peptide pools, and antigen-specific CD4+ T cell clonotypes were then identified by expansion using TCR sequencing. After vaccination, three convalescent patients were sampled at an early time point (day +14) and at a late time point (day +241, +227 and +161, respectively). Altogether, about 10 COVID-19 convalescent patients and a few SARS-CoV-2-naive healthy vaccine recipients made up the full study. A few million PBMC per well were cultured with roughly 10 ug/ml peptides in IMDM containing around 4.6% human AB serum, about 9.7 IU/ml IL-2 and gentamicin. Post-vaccine samples across the study were collected a median of 72 days after the second dose, with a range of 14 to 241. SARS-CoV-2 spike-specific CD4+ TCR repertoires were compared before and after mRNA vaccination in COVID-19 convalescent patients and in infection-naive vaccine recipients. Cultures from other donors in the study were sequenced using the Oncomine TCR Beta short-read assay on an Illumina iSeq 100. Here is what the overall study found, with its caveats: In convalescent patients, the post-vaccine spike-reactive repertoire consisted mainly of new vaccine-induced clones, largely distinct from infection-induced clones. The study was limited by a small number of convalescent patients, and early post-infection timepoints were lacking. At late post-vaccination timepoints, both infection-induced and vaccine-induced clones showed marked clonal contraction, consistent with waning T cell responses.

CDR1 and CDR2 are read off the germline V gene (reference sequence) as SEHNR and FQNEAQ. CDR3 length: 12 amino acids, cysteine to phenylalanine. Only CDR3 DNA is held: 36 bases, read in frame from base 1. V is trimmed back by 5 bases and J by 12 bases, and the junction contains 6 bases that no gene match accounts for. Libraries were constructed by the immunoSEQ multiplex PCR assay. DNA from the cultured, isolated CD4+ T cells was subjected to TCR beta CDR3 sequencing. The source study handled its data this way. The analysis removed non-productive TCR sequences, trimmed reads to the CDR3 region, and retained only CDR3s that were 7 or more amino acids long. Antigen-specific clonotypes were identified using the MANAFEST web app by comparison of expansion in peptide wells against reference cultures. To count as positive, a clone had to show expansion at FDR<0.05 compared with the reference and with all other wells, an odds ratio above 5, and a frequency above 0.1% in two replicate wells. Cross-reactive clonotypes were defined as significantly expanded in SARS-CoV-2 spike wells and in at least one common cold coronavirus spike condition. CDR3 similarity was assessed by Levenshtein distance using the stringdist R package, and unrooted trees were constructed with ape in R 3.6.1. This immuneACCESS table, as held by TCRdb, lists in-frame sequences with V and J called but not all clones. Of the missing ones, under half trace to an unresolved V gene in checked studies; the others have no known cause. That table gives V, J and clone size, and the DNA gave D and trimming. In this sample the table shows roughly 51,000 clones, about four fifths of which occur a single time. Jointly, the top ten make up about 4.9% of the sample.

After 10 days of culture, CD4+ T cells were isolated with the EasySep CD4+ T cell isolation kit. Convalescent patients had PCR-confirmed SARS-CoV-2 infection between March and December 2020, before Alpha, Beta and Delta variants emerged in the United States. Each participant received two doses of an mRNA SARS-CoV-2 vaccine, either BNT162b2 or mRNA-1273. Half of the culture medium was replaced with fresh IL-2-containing medium on days 3 and 7. Each peptide stimulation condition was cultured in triplicate wells unless otherwise noted. PBMC were separated from whole blood using Ficoll-Paque Plus gradient centrifugation and were then either cryopreserved at -140C or used fresh. The QIAamp micro DNA kit was used to extract genomic DNA from the cultured CD4+ T cells. With regard to this clone: This clone's antigen is unknown. Base qualities are not provided; no much larger clone lies one nucleotide away.

The receptor was isolated from a human donor who had a prior SARS-CoV-2 infection. The material was CD4+ T cells from PBMCs cultured without peptide, obtained after COVID-19 vaccination. Here the chain combines TRBV7-9 and TRBJ1-1; TRBD1 matches 10 bases in the middle. The CDR3 corresponds to CASSNRDRGSFF. The DNA sequence is given as TGTGCCAGCAGCAACCGGGACAGGGGATCTTTCTTT.